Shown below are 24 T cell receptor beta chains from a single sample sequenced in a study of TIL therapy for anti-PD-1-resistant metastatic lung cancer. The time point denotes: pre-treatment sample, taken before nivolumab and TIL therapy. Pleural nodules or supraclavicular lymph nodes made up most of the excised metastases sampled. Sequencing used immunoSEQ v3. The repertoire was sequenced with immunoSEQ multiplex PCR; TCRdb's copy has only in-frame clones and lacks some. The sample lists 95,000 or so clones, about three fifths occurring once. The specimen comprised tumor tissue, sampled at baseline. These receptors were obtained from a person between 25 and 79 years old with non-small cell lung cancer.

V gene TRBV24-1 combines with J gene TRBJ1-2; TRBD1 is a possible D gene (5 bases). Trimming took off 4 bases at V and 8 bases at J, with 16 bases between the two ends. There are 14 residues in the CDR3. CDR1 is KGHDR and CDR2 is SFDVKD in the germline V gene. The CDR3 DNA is TGTGCCACCAGTGACCACGGGGCTGCCCGGGGCTACACCTTC. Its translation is CATSDHGAARGYTF.

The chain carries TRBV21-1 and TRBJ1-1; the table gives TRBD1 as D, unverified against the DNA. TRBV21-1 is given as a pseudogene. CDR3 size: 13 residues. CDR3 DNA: TGTGCCAGCAGCACACAGGCAAACACTGAAGCTTTCTTT. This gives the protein CASSTQANTEAFF.

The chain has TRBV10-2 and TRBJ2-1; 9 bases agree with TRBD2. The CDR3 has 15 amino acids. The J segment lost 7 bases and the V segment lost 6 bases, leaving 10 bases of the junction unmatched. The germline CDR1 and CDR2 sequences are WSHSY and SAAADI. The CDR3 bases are TGCGCCAGCAGGGCCGATAGCGGGAGTAGAAATGAGCAGTTCTTC. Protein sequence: CASRADSGSRNEQFF.

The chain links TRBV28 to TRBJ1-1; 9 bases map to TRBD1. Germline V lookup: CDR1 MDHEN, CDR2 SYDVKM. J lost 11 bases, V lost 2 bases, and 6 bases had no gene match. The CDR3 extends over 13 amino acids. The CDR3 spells CASSLRQGGSAFF. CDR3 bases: TGTGCCAGCAGTTTACGACAGGGGGGTTCGGCTTTCTTT. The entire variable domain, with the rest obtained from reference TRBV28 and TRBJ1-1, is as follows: DVKVTQSSRYLVKRTGEKVFLECVQDMDHENMFWYRQDPGLGLRLIYFSYDVKMKEKGDIPEGYSVSREKKERFSLILESASTNQTSMYLCASSLRQGGSAFFGQGTRLTVV.

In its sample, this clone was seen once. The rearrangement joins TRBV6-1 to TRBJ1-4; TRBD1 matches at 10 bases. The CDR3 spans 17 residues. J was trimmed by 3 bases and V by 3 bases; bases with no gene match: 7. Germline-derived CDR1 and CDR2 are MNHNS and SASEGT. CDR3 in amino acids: CASSDRDRGIANEKLFF. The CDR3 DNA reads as TGTGCCAGCAGTGACCGGGACAGGGGAATCGCTAATGAAAAACTGTTTTTT.

The CDR3 DNA follows: TGTGCCAGCAGACGGGCGTCCTCCTACGAGCAGTACTTC. Translation gives CASRRASSYEQYF. The genes are TRBV6-5 and TRBJ2-7; no definite D call. V dropped 6 bases and J dropped 0 bases, with 9 bases sitting between them. The CDR3 covers 13 residues. CDR1 and CDR2 from the germline V gene are MNHEY and SVGAGI.

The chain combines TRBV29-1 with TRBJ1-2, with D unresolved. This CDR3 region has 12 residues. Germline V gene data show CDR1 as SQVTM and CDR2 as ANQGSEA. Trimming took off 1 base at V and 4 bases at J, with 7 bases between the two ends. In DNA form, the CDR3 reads TGCAGCGTTGAAGGATCGTTCTATGGCTACACCTTC. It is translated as CSVEGSFYGYTF.

CDR3 DNA sequence: TGTGCCAGCAGCCCCAAGCGGCAATATAACACAGATACGCAGTATTTT. Protein product: CASSPKRQYNTDTQYF. The J gene is TRBJ2-3, the V gene TRBV5-4, with a tentative D call TRBD2 (5 bases). The CDR3 contains 16 residues. With 4 bases removed from V and 2 bases from J, the gap between germline ends came to 17 bases. Per germline, CDR1 SGHNT and CDR2 YYREEE (reference sequence).

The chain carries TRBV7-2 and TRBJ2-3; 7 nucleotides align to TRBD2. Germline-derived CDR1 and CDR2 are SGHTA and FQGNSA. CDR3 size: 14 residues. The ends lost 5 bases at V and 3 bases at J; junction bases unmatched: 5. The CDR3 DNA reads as TGTGCCAGCAGCACCGGACTAGTGACAGATACGCAGTATTTT. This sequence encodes CASSTGLVTDTQYF.

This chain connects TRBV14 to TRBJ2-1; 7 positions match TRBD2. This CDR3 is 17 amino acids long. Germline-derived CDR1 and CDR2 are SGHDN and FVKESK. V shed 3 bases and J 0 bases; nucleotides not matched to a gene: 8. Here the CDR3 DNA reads TGTGCCAGCAGCCAGGATGGGGGGGGGAGCTCCTACAATGAGCAGTTCTTC. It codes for CASSQDGGGSSYNEQFF.

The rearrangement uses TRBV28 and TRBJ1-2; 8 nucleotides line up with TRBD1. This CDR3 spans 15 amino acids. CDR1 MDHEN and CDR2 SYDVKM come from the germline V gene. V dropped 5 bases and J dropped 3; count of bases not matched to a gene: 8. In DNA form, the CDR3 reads TGTGCCAGCAGTACCTCTGGACAGGGTGACTATGGCTACACCTTC. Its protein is CASSTSGQGDYGYTF.

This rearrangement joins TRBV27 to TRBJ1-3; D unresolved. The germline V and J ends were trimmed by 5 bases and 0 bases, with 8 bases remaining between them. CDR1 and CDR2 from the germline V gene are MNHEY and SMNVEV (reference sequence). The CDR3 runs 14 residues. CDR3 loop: CASSDKLSGNTIYF. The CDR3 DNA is TGTGCCAGCAGTGACAAACTCTCTGGAAACACCATATATTTT.

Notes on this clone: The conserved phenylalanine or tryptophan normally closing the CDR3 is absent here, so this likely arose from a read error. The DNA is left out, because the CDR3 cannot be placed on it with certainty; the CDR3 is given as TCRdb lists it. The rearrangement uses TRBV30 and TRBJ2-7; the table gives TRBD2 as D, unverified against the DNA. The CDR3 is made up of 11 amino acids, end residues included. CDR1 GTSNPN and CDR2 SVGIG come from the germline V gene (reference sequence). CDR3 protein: CAWSVLGPPHL.

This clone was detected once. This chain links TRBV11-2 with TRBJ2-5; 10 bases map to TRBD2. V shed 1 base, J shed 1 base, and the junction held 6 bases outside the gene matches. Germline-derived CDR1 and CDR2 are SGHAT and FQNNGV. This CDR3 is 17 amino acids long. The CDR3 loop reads CASSLAWSGRAQETQYF. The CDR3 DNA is TGTGCCAGCAGCTTAGCTTGGAGCGGGAGGGCCCAAGAGACCCAGTACTTC.

CDR3 bases: TGTGCCAGTAGTAGGCAGGGAAATCAGCCCCAGCATTTT. It codes for CASSRQGNQPQHF. This chain uses TRBV19 with TRBJ1-5, with D possibly matching TRBD1 (5 bases). Germline V lookup: CDR1 LNHDA, CDR2 SQIVND (reference sequence). The V end was cut by 4 bases, the J end by 4 bases, with 8 bases between. The CDR3 runs 13 residues.

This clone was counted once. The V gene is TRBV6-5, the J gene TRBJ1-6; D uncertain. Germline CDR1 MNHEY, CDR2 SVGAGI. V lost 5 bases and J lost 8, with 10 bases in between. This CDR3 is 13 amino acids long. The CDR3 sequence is CASSPTGYSPLHF. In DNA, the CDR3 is TGTGCCAGCAGTCCCACGGGCTATTCACCCCTCCACTTT.

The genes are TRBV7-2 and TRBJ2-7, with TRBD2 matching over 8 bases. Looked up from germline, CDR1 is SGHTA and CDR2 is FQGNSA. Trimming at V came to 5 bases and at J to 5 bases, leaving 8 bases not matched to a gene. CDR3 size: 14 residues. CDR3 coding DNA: TGTGCCAGCAGCGTCGGGAGGGCCAACAACGAGCAGTACTTC. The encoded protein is CASSVGRANNEQYF.

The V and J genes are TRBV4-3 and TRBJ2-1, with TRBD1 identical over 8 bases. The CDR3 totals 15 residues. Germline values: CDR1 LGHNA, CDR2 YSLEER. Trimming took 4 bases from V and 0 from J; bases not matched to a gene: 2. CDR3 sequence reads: CASSRDRTSYNEQFF. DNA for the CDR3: TGCGCCAGCAGCCGGGACAGGACCTCCTACAATGAGCAGTTCTTC.

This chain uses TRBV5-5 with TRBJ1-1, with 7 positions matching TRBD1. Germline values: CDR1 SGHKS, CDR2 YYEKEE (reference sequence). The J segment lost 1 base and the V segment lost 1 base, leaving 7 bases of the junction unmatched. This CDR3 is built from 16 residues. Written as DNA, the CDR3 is TGTGCCAGCAGCTTGTGGGGCAGGGGGGCGAACACTGAAGCTTTCTTT. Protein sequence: CASSLWGRGANTEAFF.

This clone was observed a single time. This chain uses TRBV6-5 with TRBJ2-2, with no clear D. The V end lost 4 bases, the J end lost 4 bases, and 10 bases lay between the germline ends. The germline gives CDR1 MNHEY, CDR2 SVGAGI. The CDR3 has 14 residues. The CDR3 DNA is TGTGCCAGCAGTTGGCGGTTGGGCACCGGGGAGCTGTTTTTT. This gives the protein CASSWRLGTGELFF.

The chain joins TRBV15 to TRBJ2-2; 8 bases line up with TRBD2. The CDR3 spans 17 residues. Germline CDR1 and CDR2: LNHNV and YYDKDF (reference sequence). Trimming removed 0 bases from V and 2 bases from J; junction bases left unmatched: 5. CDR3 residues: CATSRDRSGSNTGELFF. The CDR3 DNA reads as TGTGCCACCAGCAGAGACCGGAGCGGGAGCAACACCGGGGAGCTGTTTTTT.

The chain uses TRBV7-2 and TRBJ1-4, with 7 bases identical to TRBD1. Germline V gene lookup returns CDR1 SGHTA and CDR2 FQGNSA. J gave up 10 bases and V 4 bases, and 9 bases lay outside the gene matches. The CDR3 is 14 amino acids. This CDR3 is CASSSRQGEGKLFF. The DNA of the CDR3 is TGTGCCAGCAGCTCCCGACAGGGAGAAGGAAAACTGTTTTTT.

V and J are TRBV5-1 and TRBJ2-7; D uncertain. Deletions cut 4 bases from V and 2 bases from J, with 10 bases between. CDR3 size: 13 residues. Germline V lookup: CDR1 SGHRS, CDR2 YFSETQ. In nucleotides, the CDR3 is TGCGCCAGCAGCGGAGCAGGCCCCTACGAGCAGTACTTC. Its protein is CASSGAGPYEQYF.

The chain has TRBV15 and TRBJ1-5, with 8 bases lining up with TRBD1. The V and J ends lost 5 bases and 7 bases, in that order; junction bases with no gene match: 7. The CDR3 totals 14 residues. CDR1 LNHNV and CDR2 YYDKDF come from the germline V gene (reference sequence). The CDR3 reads CATSGPGGSQPQHF. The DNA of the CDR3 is TGTGCCACCAGCGGCCCAGGGGGCTCACAGCCCCAGCATTTT.